The 18 T cell receptor beta chains given below trace back to one sample, sequenced in a study of OX40 agonist ivuxolimab in advanced cancers. Here immunoSEQ multiplex PCR was the method, and the copy in TCRdb shows in-frame clones only, minus some. The sample holds some 40,000 clones, 80% to 95% seen once. The starting material was CD4+ or CD8+ T cells sorted from blood, obtained in a trial of the OX40 agonist ivuxolimab. The origin of the receptors is an adult with an advanced solid tumor such as melanoma, head and neck, liver or kidney cancer.

The chain is built from TRBV27 and TRBJ2-4; D is possibly TRBD1 (6 bases). This CDR3 region has 14 residues. Germline V gives CDR1 MNHEY, CDR2 SMNVEV (reference sequence). The V end lost 3 bases, the J end lost 1 base, and 7 bases lay between the germline ends. The CDR3, as DNA: TGTGCCAGCAGTTTCACAGGGGCCAAAAACATTCAGTACTTC. Its protein is CASSFTGAKNIQYF.

The chain combines TRBV4-2 with TRBJ2-1; D remains unclear. Looked up from germline, CDR1 is LGHNA and CDR2 is YNFKEQ. The CDR3 extends over 11 amino acids. V lost 5 bases to trimming and J lost 5 bases, with 4 bases between them. CDR3 DNA: TGTGCCAGCAGCTTCCACAATGAGCAGTTCTTC. Its translation: CASSFHNEQFF.

The genes are TRBV28 and TRBJ1-5; D possibly corresponds to TRBD1 (5 bases). The CDR3 is 15 residues long. V lost 5 bases and J 2 bases, leaving 13 bases between the germline ends. Germline V gives CDR1 MDHEN, CDR2 SYDVKM. This CDR3 is CASSPRGVGNQPQHF. For the CDR3, the DNA is TGTGCCAGCAGTCCCCGGGGGGTGGGCAATCAGCCCCAGCATTTT.

V usage is TRBV4-1 and J usage is TRBJ2-7; either TRBD1 or TRBD2 may supply D (5 bases each). This CDR3 comprises 15 residues. V gave up 4 bases and J gave up 5 bases, with 18 bases separating them. Germline V gene sequence: CDR1 MGHRA, CDR2 YSYEKL. CDR3 bases: TGCGCCAGCAGCCTTGAAGGCAGGGACCTAAACGAGCAGTACTTC. The encoded protein is CASSLEGRDLNEQYF.

The gene calls are TRBV18 and TRBJ2-1; D might be TRBD1 or TRBD2, each matching 6 bases. Germline assignment: CDR1 KGHSH and CDR2 LQKENI. Trimming took off 2 bases at V and 2 bases at J, with 13 bases between the two ends. The CDR3 extends over 16 amino acids. The CDR3 nucleotides read TGTGCCAGCTCACCAGGTTCGGAGGGGGCCTACAATGAGCAGTTCTTC. Translation gives CASSPGSEGAYNEQFF.

The chain has TRBV4-1 and TRBJ2-3; TRBD1 matches 9 bases. This CDR3 contains 17 residues. V shed 2 bases, J shed 3 bases, and the junction held 9 bases outside the gene matches. CDR1 is MGHRA and CDR2 is YSYEKL in the germline V gene. This CDR3 is CASSQSSGTGRTDTQYF. CDR3 coding DNA: TGCGCCAGCAGCCAATCGTCCGGGACAGGGCGAACAGATACGCAGTATTTT.

This chain links TRBV2 with TRBJ2-3, with 7 nucleotides matching TRBD2. From germline, CDR1 is SNHLY and CDR2 FYNNEI. This CDR3 spans 13 amino acids. V dropped 3 bases and J dropped 3; count of bases not matched to a gene: 0. The CDR3 reads CASSERGTDTQYF. The DNA of the CDR3 is TGTGCCAGCAGTGAGCGGGGGACAGATACGCAGTATTTT.

The J gene is TRBJ1-5, the V gene TRBV19; D ambiguous. Germline values: CDR1 LNHDA, CDR2 SQIVND (reference sequence). The CDR3 length is 14 residues. V shed 10 bases and J shed 4 bases, with 17 bases lying between them. The CDR3 DNA sequence: TGTGCCAACTCGTGGCCAGGCGAAAATCAGCCCCAGCATTTT. It specifies CANSWPGENQPQHF.

This chain uses TRBV7-2 with TRBJ1-1; D gene unclear. Germline lookup yields CDR1 SGHTA and CDR2 FQGNSA. Between the trimmed V and J ends, which lost 8 bases and 7 bases, there was a span of 11 bases. The CDR3 loop spans 11 amino acids. The CDR3, as DNA: TGTGCCAGCGAACAGTGGGGTGAAGCTTTCTTT. This encodes CASEQWGEAFF.

This sequence joins TRBV7-6 and TRBJ2-3; D tentatively reads TRBD1 or TRBD2 (5 bases each). CDR3 size: 18 residues. V was cut by 1 base and J by 0 bases, with 17 bases left in between. From germline, CDR1 is SGHVS and CDR2 FNYEAQ. CDR3 residues: CASSLGSGWGISTDTQYF. CDR3 sequence (DNA): TGTGCCAGCAGCTTAGGATCAGGGTGGGGGATTAGCACAGATACGCAGTATTTT.

CDR3 sequence (DNA): TGTGCCAGCAGCCCCAGGACAACTCACCTCTATGGCTACACCTTC. This sequence encodes CASSPRTTHLYGYTF. The rearrangement links TRBV5-8 to TRBJ1-2; the D gene is possibly TRBD1 (5 bases). The CDR3 totals 15 residues. V gave up 4 bases and J gave up 4 bases, with 17 bases separating them. Germline values: CDR1 SGHTS, CDR2 YDEGEE.

This chain uses TRBV9 with TRBJ2-7, with 7 bases identical to TRBD1. The CDR3 contains 15 residues. The germline gives CDR1 SGDLS, CDR2 YYNGEE. Losses at the gene ends were 6 bases for V and 2 bases for J; bases not matched to a gene: 11. The CDR3 DNA sequence: TGTGCCAGCAACCCAGAAGGGGGCTTTACCTACGAGCAGTACTTC. Its translation: CASNPEGGFTYEQYF.

V and J are TRBV7-9 and TRBJ1-6; 9 bases are a match to TRBD1. The CDR3 runs to 19 residues. Germline trimming cut 3 bases from V and 1 base from J; bases unmatched to any gene: 10. Germline values: CDR1 SEHNR, CDR2 FQNEAQ (reference sequence). In DNA form, the CDR3 reads TGTGCCAGCAGCTTTACAGGGGGCGCGGGGGAATCCTATAATTCACCCCTCCACTTT. Protein: CASSFTGGAGESYNSPLHF.

The chain couples TRBV6-5 to TRBJ2-1, with 7 bases that match TRBD2. The length of the CDR3 is 14 residues. CDR1 and CDR2 from the germline V gene are MNHEY and SVGAGI. V lost 5 bases to trimming and J lost 7 bases; unmatched junction nucleotides: 8. The CDR3 sequence is CASSVSREFNEQFF. CDR3 sequence (DNA): TGTGCCAGCAGTGTTTCGCGGGAGTTTAATGAGCAGTTCTTC.

The chain recombines TRBV9 with TRBJ2-3, with 12 bases identical to TRBD2. The germline CDR1 and CDR2 sequences are SGDLS and YYNGEE. V gave up 3 bases and J gave up 2 bases; unmatched junction bases: 13. The CDR3 runs 19 residues. The CDR3 DNA is TGTGCCAGCAGCGACCGGGACGGAGGACTAGCGGGGACCACAGATACGCAGTATTTT. This translates into CASSDRDGGLAGTTDTQYF.

V gene TRBV5-5 combines with J gene TRBJ2-7; D possibly uses TRBD1 or TRBD2 (6 bases each). Germline CDR1 SGHKS, CDR2 YYEKEE (reference sequence). Trimming removed 3 bases at V and 2 bases at J, with 15 bases between. The CDR3 spans 15 residues. CDR3 protein: CASSWGGTQTYEQYF. The DNA of the CDR3 is TGTGCCAGCAGCTGGGGCGGGACACAGACCTACGAGCAGTACTTC.

The chain links TRBV7-9 to TRBJ2-7; TRBD2 matches at 11 bases. Losses at the gene ends were 5 bases for V and 2 bases for J; bases not matched to a gene: 8. Germline CDR1 SEHNR, CDR2 FQNEAQ (reference sequence). The CDR3 is 16 amino acids. The CDR3 DNA is TGTGCCAGCAGCCCTGGGACTAGCGGTGGTCCCTACGAGCAGTACTTC. The encoded protein is CASSPGTSGGPYEQYF.

The V call is TRBV4-1, the J call TRBJ2-5, with no clear D. The J call is uncertain, as TRBJ2-7 better fits the DNA end. Germline V gene data show CDR1 as MGHRA and CDR2 as YSYEKL. CDR3 length: 13 residues. CDR3 in DNA: TGCGCCAGCAGCCAAGACATTCCATACGAGCAGTACTTC. It translates to CASSQDIPYEQYF.